The 8 T cell receptor beta chains presented below share a single source sample, sequenced in a study of Graves' ophthalmopathy and Graves' hyperthyroidism. Amplification from RNA transcripts yielded the TCR beta CDR3 regions. HTBI-primed first-round RT-PCR preceded second-round multiplex PCR. TCRdb re-derived calls from the multiplex PCR reads in MiXCR, one entry per CDR3 protein. The repertoire holds 200,000 to 250,000 distinct CDR3 sequences, with about 47% as singletons. Sequenced: peripheral blood. The receptors come from an adult man with Graves' ophthalmopathy.

In this sample, this clonotype turned up a few times. The J gene is TRBJ1-2, the V gene TRBV5-1; possibly TRBD1 for D (5 bases). Deletions cut 2 bases from V and 5 bases from J, with 13 bases between. The CDR3 is 14 residues long. Germline V gives CDR1 SGHRS, CDR2 YFSETQ. The CDR3 nucleotides are TGCGCCAGCAGCTTCCTCGGTGAGGGGTATGGCTACACCTTC. It specifies CASSFLGEGYGYTF.

This clonotype was detected a few times. J is TRBJ1-2 and V is TRBV20-1; 7 bases are a match to TRBD1. The V and J ends lost 1 base and 0 bases, in that order; junction bases with no gene match: 2. Germline V lookup: CDR1 DFQATT, CDR2 SNEGSKA (reference sequence). The CDR3 is 14 amino acids. CDR3 bases: TGCAGTGCTAGAGGGACAGGCTCTAACTATGGCTACACCTTC. It specifies CSARGTGSNYGYTF.

The chain is built from TRBV7-6 and TRBJ2-7, with D tentatively TRBD2 (7 bases). This CDR3 is 15 amino acids long. The germline CDR1 and CDR2 sequences are SGHVS and FNYEAQ. V lost 0 bases to trimming and J lost 6 bases, with 15 bases between them. DNA of the CDR3: TGTGCCAGCAGCTTAGCAGGGGGGACTAAAGGCGAGCAGTACTTC. It translates to CASSLAGGTKGEQYF.

The J gene is TRBJ2-7, the V gene TRBV12-3 or TRBV12-4, with D perhaps given as TRBD1 or TRBD2 (5 bases each). The CDR3 is 12 amino acids. V shed 0 bases and J shed 8 bases, with 8 bases lying between them. The CDR3 is CASSLAVGQQYF. The CDR3 DNA reads as TGTGCCAGCAGTTTAGCGGTGGGACAGCAGTACTTC.

The chain combines TRBV20-1 with TRBJ1-3; 8 positions agree with TRBD1. This CDR3 is 14 amino acids long. The trim removed 2 bases at V and 8 bases at J, leaving 8 bases unmatched. In germline, CDR1 is DFQATT, CDR2 SNEGSKA (reference sequence). Here the CDR3 DNA reads TGCAGTGCTAGATCTCGGACAGGGTCAGACACCATATATTTT. Protein sequence: CSARSRTGSDTIYF.

The rearrangement joins TRBV12-5 to TRBJ2-5; perhaps TRBD1 as D (6 bases). Germline V gene data show CDR1 as LGHNT and CDR2 as FRNRAP. The V gene lost 1 base and the J gene lost 0 bases, with 12 bases spanning the gap. The CDR3 is 16 residues long. The CDR3 DNA reads TGTGCTAGTGGTTTGGGGAGGACAGCGTACCAAGAGACCCAGTACTTC. Amino acid sequence: CASGLGRTAYQETQYF.

This clonotype appeared a single time. The gene calls are TRBV7-9 and TRBJ1-1; weak D call: TRBD1 (6 bases). CDR3 size: 20 residues. Germline CDR1 reads SEHNR; CDR2 reads FQNEAQ (reference sequence). Trimming cost V 7 bases and J 5 bases, with 35 bases left between them. The CDR3 loop is CASKSYPLTGRVEGKTEAFF. The CDR3 DNA follows: TGTGCCAGCAAGTCCTACCCCTTGACAGGACGGGTGGAGGGGAAAACTGAAGCTTTCTTT.

The table lists this clonotype with many counts. The CDR3 sequence is CASSIGRAIYTEAFF. The CDR3 bases are TGTGCCAGTAGTATCGGCAGGGCGATTTACACTGAAGCTTTCTTT. The chain joins TRBV19 to TRBJ1-1; tentative D call: TRBD1 (5 bases). Trimming took 3 bases from V and 3 from J, leaving 14 bases between them. In germline, CDR1 is LNHDA, CDR2 SQIVND (reference sequence). The CDR3 is 15 amino acids. Full variable domain (missing parts from reference TRBV19 and TRBJ1-1): DGGITQSPKYLFRKEGQNVTLSCEQNLNHDAMYWYRQDPGQGLRLIYYSQIVNDFQKGDIAEGYSVSREKKESFPLTVTSAQKNPTAFYLCASSIGRAIYTEAFFGQGTRLTVV.